This is a list of T cell receptor beta chains from one sample in a study of T cells expressing NK-cell markers. No DNA is given; TCRdb re-called the 5' RACE reads and lists each CDR3 protein once. Its clone listing holds around 110,000 distinct CDR3 sequences. Sequencing input: blood T cells: a sorted CD56 or NKG2C T cell subset, CD4+ or CD8+ T cells, or bulk PBMC T cells (not recorded which). These receptors were obtained from a woman between 18 and 69 years old in good health. CDR3s include the opening cysteine and the closing phenylalanine or tryptophan.

V gene,J gene,CDR3 length,CDR3 protein
TRBV5-4,TRBJ2-5,12,CASSWMGETQYF
TRBV13,TRBJ2-6,14,CASSSRDIYNVLTF
TRBV20-1,TRBJ2-7,13,CSARGTSPYEQYF
TRBV4-2,TRBJ1-1,14,CASSPPTGNTEAFF
TRBV4-3,TRBJ1-3,18,CASSQDRGGGNSGNTIYF
TRBV12-3/TRBV12-4,TRBJ2-7,14,CASSSPLTADEQYF
TRBV6-5,TRBJ2-7,14,CASSYSAQGYEQYF
TRBV27,TRBJ2-7,14,CASSLSGRSYEQYF
TRBV5-6,TRBJ1-4,16,CASRPMHGGEYEKLFF
TRBV9,TRBJ2-1,16,CASSMGLAGVFNEQFF
TRBV7-9,TRBJ1-2,14,CASSLDPQHYGYTF
TRBV3-1,TRBJ2-2,19,CASSQDQGQRGAKTGELFF
TRBV20-1,TRBJ2-2,17,CSARPGLAGPDTGELFF
TRBV4-3,TRBJ2-2,13,CASSPREPGELFF
TRBV10-3,TRBJ2-4,16,CAISEGSVLAKNIQYF
TRBV7-2,TRBJ2-5,14,CASSILSAQETQYF
TRBV27,TRBJ2-7,14,CASSPITGVREQYF
TRBV29-1,TRBJ2-5,12,CSVETTGLVGYF
TRBV12-3/TRBV12-4,TRBJ2-6,15,CASSPLSSGANVLTF
TRBV6-5,TRBJ2-5,18,CASSYGLGDIIGGETQYF
TRBV2,TRBJ2-3,17,CASSEWILAGVVDTQYF
TRBV20-1,TRBJ2-7,14,CSAPLAGVAYEQYF
TRBV19,TRBJ2-1,14,CASSEGVGGDEQFF
TRBV27,TRBJ2-7,13,CASSPFSNHEQYF
TRBV27,TRBJ2-7,15,CASSLRQGGLYEQYF
TRBV19,TRBJ1-5,13,CASSINRYQPQHF
TRBV3-1,TRBJ1-4,16,CASSQELDLMGEKLFF
TRBV3-1,TRBJ2-2,14,CASSPGLALGELFF
TRBV7-8,TRBJ2-4,14,CASSPPADSNIQYF
TRBV7-9,TRBJ2-5,15,CASHDGLAAQETQYF
TRBV29-1,TRBJ2-1,17,CSVEGGSGGAMYNEQFF
TRBV13,TRBJ2-3,17,CASTVLGLAASTDTQYF
TRBV4-2,TRBJ2-2,14,CASSGGSNTGELFF
TRBV29-1,TRBJ2-1,13,CSVAAVSYNEQFF
TRBV6-2/TRBV6-3,TRBJ2-2,14,CASWDYHNTGELFF
TRBV30,TRBJ2-5,15,CAWSARLAVQETQYF
TRBV29-1,TRBJ2-7,15,CSVEVSGTSSYEQYF
TRBV29-1,TRBJ2-1,16,CSAYGDGEHSYNEQFF
TRBV3-1,TRBJ2-3,14,CASSHWELGDTQYF
TRBV5-1,TRBJ2-1,15,CASSFGLAGVNEQFF
TRBV6-2/TRBV6-3,TRBJ1-1,14,CASSYTGVGTEAFF
TRBV4-3,TRBJ2-1,15,CASSQGTSGIYEQFF
TRBV12-5,TRBJ2-5,14,CASAGGGRQETQYF
TRBV12-5,TRBJ2-7,15,CASATGAGGAYEQYF
TRBV20-1,TRBJ2-1,15,CSARPTGAVYNEQFF
TRBV4-3,TRBJ2-1,16,CASSPESGGAYNEQFF
TRBV9,TRBJ2-3,19,CASTDVVGRVKRRTDTQYF
TRBV28,TRBJ2-1,12,CASTLDRAEQFF
TRBV7-6,TRBJ2-5,17,CASSFGEDLLVEETQYF
TRBV4-1,TRBJ1-2,14,CASSRAGRTYGYTF
TRBV4-3,TRBJ1-2,14,CASSQGQEMDGYTF
TRBV4-3,TRBJ2-7,15,CASSPWSGSTYEQYF
TRBV3-1,TRBJ2-1,16,CASSQGGGGSGNEQFF
TRBV25-1,TRBJ1-4,14,CASTDSVGNEKLFF
TRBV14,TRBJ2-1,13,CASSQDLYNEQFF
TRBV3-1,TRBJ2-1,13,CASSRDRYNEQFF
TRBV7-2,TRBJ2-7,16,CASSFLTSASSYEQYF
TRBV9,TRBJ2-3,14,CASSQDGATDTQYF
TRBV28,TRBJ2-2,18,CAGAPAGYLGSSAGELFF
TRBV28,TRBJ2-7,11,CASSFEYEQYF